Listed below are T cell receptor beta chains from one sample, sequenced in a study of tumor-infiltrating lymphocytes in oesophageal squamous cell carcinoma. TCRdb independently ran MiXCR on the PCR reads; one entry per CDR3 protein. The repertoire includes about 19,000 distinct CDR3 sequences, over 40% of them detected once, and roughly a tenth sits in the top ten. Sequenced material: normal esophageal tissue next to the tumor. All receptors come from a male donor with esophageal squamous cell carcinoma. The CDR3 runs from the conserved cysteine through the conserved F or W. D genes are given only for firm matches. The size of a clone is reported for some rows only, either as once, few or many, or as a class for expanded clones.

>many|TRBD1|TRBJ2-3|TRBV10-3
CAISEWTGRTDTQYF
TGTGCCATCAGTGAGTGGACAGGGCGCACAGATACGCAGTATTTT
>large|-|TRBJ2-3|TRBV7-2
CASSRTYTQYF
TGTGCCAGCAGCCGGACCTATACGCAGTATTTT
>-|-|TRBJ1-5|TRBV7-2
CASSYTGTPYSNQPQHF
TGTGCCAGCAGCTATACCGGGACACCTTATAGCAATCAGCCCCAGCATTTT
>-|-|TRBJ2-7|TRBV20-1
CSARDEFKHFSYEQYF
TGCAGTGCTAGAGATGAGTTCAAGCACTTCTCCTACGAGCAGTACTTC
>-|-|TRBJ2-3|TRBV27
CASSLRSNTGELYF
TGTGCCAGCAGTTTAAGGTCTAACACCGGGGAGCTGTATTTT
>-|TRBD1|TRBJ2-5|TRBV10-3
CAISEEPGQGRGSLETQYF
TGTGCCATCAGTGAGGAACCGGGACAGGGTCGGGGATCTCTAGAGACCCAGTACTTC
>many|TRBD2|TRBJ2-5|TRBV5-1
CASSSGGVETQYF
TGCGCCAGCAGCTCCGGGGGGGTAGAGACCCAGTACTTC
>few|TRBD2|TRBJ2-3|TRBV7-3
CANTGLAGADTQYF
TGTGCCAATACGGGACTAGCGGGAGCAGATACGCAGTATTTT
>many|-|TRBJ1-4|TRBV28
CASSLGGQGNEKLFF
TGTGCCAGCAGTTTAGGCGGACAAGGAAATGAAAAACTGTTTTTT
>-|-|TRBJ2-6|TRBV28
CASSIVAGANVLTF
TGTGCCAGCAGTATAGTGGCTGGGGCCAACGTCCTGACTTTC
>many|-|TRBJ2-2|TRBV27
CASSFLTGELFF
TGTGCCAGCAGTTTTCTAACCGGGGAGCTGTTTTTT
>-|-|TRBJ2-3|TRBV20-1
CSCLALISTDTQYF
TGCAGTTGCCTAGCGCTGATATCCACAGATACGCAGTATTTT
>-|TRBD2|TRBJ2-5|TRBV12-3/TRBV12-4
CASSQASGKETQYF
TGTGCCAGCTCCCAGGCTAGCGGAAAAGAGACCCAGTACTTC
>many|TRBD1|TRBJ2-1|TRBV5-1
CASSLGGTGMYNEQFF
TGCGCCAGCAGCTTGGGGGGGACAGGAATGTACAATGAGCAGTTCTTC
>once|-|TRBJ2-5|TRBV30
CAWSSGVWTQYF
TGTGCCTGGAGCAGTGGAGTATGGACCCAGTACTTC
>medium-sized|-|TRBJ2-7|TRBV2
CASRIPSGTRTYEQYF
TGTGCCAGCAGGATACCTTCCGGGACCCGGACCTACGAGCAGTACTTC
>once|-|TRBJ1-6|TRBV7-2
CASSLDNSPLHF
TGTGCCAGCAGCTTAGACAATTCACCCCTCCACTTT
>-|TRBD1|TRBJ2-7|TRBV6-1
CASSEGTGTGYDEQYF
TGTGCCAGCAGTGAAGGCACCGGGACAGGGTACGACGAGCAGTACTTC
>-|TRBD1|TRBJ1-1|TRBV10-1
CASSELGQGVTEAFF
TGCGCCAGCAGTGAGTTGGGACAGGGTGTCACTGAAGCTTTCTTT
>-|-|TRBJ1-1|TRBV7-3
CASSLGVYNEQYF
TGTGCCAGCAGCTTAGGGGTGTACAATGAGCAGTACTTT
>many|TRBD1|TRBJ2-5|TRBV27
CASSFSPPTGTTQYF
TGTGCCAGCAGTTTCAGTCCTCCGACAGGGACGACCCAGTACTTC
>medium-sized|-|TRBJ2-2|TRBV12-3/TRBV12-4
CASRISGSTGELFF
TGTGCCAGCAGGATCTCAGGGAGCACCGGGGAGCTGTTTTTT
>few|-|TRBJ2-7|TRBV7-6
CASSLVAGHSYEQYF
TGTGCCAGCAGCTTAGTAGCAGGACACTCCTACGAGCAGTACTTC
>many|TRBD1|TRBJ2-7|TRBV5-4
CASSSPGQGVSYEQYF
TGTGCCAGCAGCTCGCCGGGACAGGGGGTGTCCTACGAGCAGTACTTC
>many|TRBD2|TRBJ2-7|TRBV6-1
CASSAGLAGGSYEQYF
TGTGCCAGCAGTGCGGGACTAGCGGGAGGGTCTTACGAGCAGTACTTC
>many|TRBD2|TRBJ2-7|TRBV6-2/TRBV6-3
CASSLVSGSIKQYF
TGTGCCAGCAGCCTCGTTAGCGGGAGCATCAAGCAGTACTTC
>-|TRBD1|TRBJ2-5|TRBV7-6
CASSLGTGYGTQYF
TGTGCCAGCAGCTTAGGGACAGGGTATGGGACCCAGTACTTC
>few|-|TRBJ2-5|TRBV19
CASRGTTLGQETQYF
TGTGCCAGTAGGGGGACGACACTGGGCCAAGAGACCCAGTACTTC
>-|TRBD1|TRBJ2-5|TRBV27
CATRDRGIETQYF
TGTGCCACCCGGGACAGGGGAATTGAGACCCAGTACTTC
>many|TRBD2|TRBJ2-5|TRBV28
CASSLPKGLAGEQYF
TGTGCCAGCAGTTTGCCGAAAGGACTAGCAGGTGAGCAGTACTTC
>many|-|TRBJ2-2|TRBV5-1
CASSLYTGSGELFF
TGCGCCAGCAGCTTGTACACGGGGTCCGGGGAGCTGTTTTTT
>-|TRBD2|TRBJ2-1|TRBV7-4
CASSSLAGVREQFF
TGTGCCAGCAGCTCATTAGCGGGAGTTCGTGAGCAGTTCTTC
>-|TRBD2|TRBJ2-3|TRBV12-3/TRBV12-4
CASSYNPSGETDTQYF
TGTGCCAGCAGTTACAACCCTAGCGGGGAGACAGATACGCAGTATTTT
>-|-|TRBJ2-5|TRBV20-1
CSARDLLFQETQYF
TGCAGTGCTAGAGATCTTCTTTTCCAAGAGACCCAGTACTTC
>-|-|TRBJ2-5|TRBV2
CASRGGSETQYF
TGTGCCAGCAGAGGGGGTTCAGAGACCCAGTACTTC
>large|TRBD2|TRBJ2-1|TRBV7-2
CASSLYPSGGNEQFF
TGTGCCAGCAGCTTATACCCTAGCGGAGGCAATGAGCAGTTCTTC
>-|TRBD1|TRBJ2-2|TRBV3-1
CASSRNTGVTGELFF
TGTGCCAGCAGCCGGAATACAGGGGTCACCGGGGAGCTGTTTTTT
>-|TRBD1|TRBJ1-6|TRBV20-1
CSAQDAIGQALDGSPLHF
TGCAGTGCTCAAGATGCGATTGGACAGGCCCTGGATGGTTCACCCCTCCACTTC
>medium-sized|-|TRBJ2-7|TRBV12-3/TRBV12-4
CASSWGYTYEQYF
TGTGCCAGCAGCTGGGGGTATACCTACGAGCAGTACTTC
>many|-|TRBJ1-5|TRBV28
CASSLDSNQPQHF
TGTGCCAGCAGTTTAGATAGCAATCAGCCCCAGCATTTT
>many|TRBD1|TRBJ2-2|TRBV2
CARHRGANTGELFF
TGTGCCAGACACAGGGGCGCGAACACCGGGGAGCTGTTTTTT
>few|-|TRBJ1-5|TRBV19
CASSIDDSNQPQHF
TGTGCCAGTAGTATCGATGATAGCAATCAGCCCCAGCATTTT
>-|-|TRBJ2-1|TRBV11-1
CASSSRLVPYNEQFF
TGTGCCAGCAGCTCGAGACTAGTCCCCTACAATGAGCAGTTCTTC
>-|TRBD1|TRBJ2-5|TRBV7-2
CASSSDRGRKTQYF
TGTGCCAGCAGCTCCGACAGGGGGAGGAAGACCCAGTACTTC
>many|-|TRBJ1-6|TRBV6-1
CASTGQYNSPLHF
TGTGCCAGCACAGGACAGTATAATTCACCCCTCCACTTT
>few|-|TRBJ2-7|TRBV19
CASKALSSYEQYF
TGTGCCAGTAAGGCCCTTAGCTCCTACGAGCAGTACTTC
>many|TRBD1|TRBJ1-5|TRBV5-1
CASSLDGTGGIQPQHF
TGCGCCAGCAGCTTGGATGGGACAGGGGGTATCCAGCCCCAGCATTTT
>many|-|TRBJ1-1|TRBV27
CASSPHSTGTNTEAFF
TGTGCCAGCAGTCCTCACTCAACCGGGACGAACACTGAAGCTTTCTTT
>many|-|TRBJ1-5|TRBV28
CASSKLGQGGQPQHF
TGTGCCAGCTCTAAACTGGGGCAGGGTGGTCAGCCCCAGCATTTT
>many|TRBD2|TRBJ2-3|TRBV11-2
CASSRRTSGSSGTDTQYF
TGTGCCAGCAGCCGCCGGACTAGCGGGAGTTCAGGCACAGATACGCAGTATTTT
>-|-|TRBJ2-1|TRBV28
CASSLPSEGGYNEQFF
TGTGCCAGCAGTTTACCCTCGGAGGGCGGCTACAATGAGCAGTTCTTC
>many|-|TRBJ2-6|TRBV10-3
CAISESFISGANVLTF
TGTGCCATCAGTGAGTCGTTTATCTCTGGGGCCAACGTCCTGACTTTC